Below, one T cell receptor (beta chain) is given with its context. From the 5' RACE reads, TCRdb called clonotypes with MiXCR, one entry per CDR3 protein. The sample records roughly 470,000 distinct CDR3 sequences, more than 13% being singletons. Germline V gene data show CDR1 as LNHDA and CDR2 as SQIVND (reference sequence). The CDR3 has 16 amino acids. Trimming at V came to 5 bases and at J to 9 bases, leaving 16 bases not matched to a gene. The data are from a study of identical twins. This same sample was also part of a study on yellow fever vaccine responses in identical twins.

This sequence joins TRBV19 and TRBJ2-1; TRBD2 aligns across 7 bases. What was sequenced was CD4+ T cells sorted from blood. The sequence was collected from a woman aged 18-30 years in good health. CDR3 DNA: TGTGCCAGTAGTGCCCCGGGACTACAGTTCTATGGTGAGCAGTTCTTC. Amino acids: CASSAPGLQFYGEQFF.